This T cell receptor beta chain comes out of a study of vaccination and CD4 T cells after COVID-19. On the study more broadly: Investigators stimulated cells with overlapping spike peptides drawn from SARS-CoV-2, HCoV-NL63, HCoV-OC43 and HCoV-229E.

Comments on this clonotype: What it recognizes is unknown.

Trimming shortened V by 0 bases and J by 3 bases, and 15 bases separated the two germline ends. The CDR3 spans 18 residues. Germline V gene data show CDR1 as LGHNA and CDR2 as YNFKEQ. Treatment here: roughly 11-day PBMC culture with coronavirus spike peptide pools or control peptides (ViraFEST assay). The collection of CD4+ T cells from the unexposed donor took place before the COVID-19 pandemic (2011-2018). Cultured CD4+ T cell DNA was sequenced using the Oncomine TCR Beta short-read assay. In this case, cultured CD4+ T cells provided the extracted genomic DNA. TCRdb reanalysed the PCR reads using MiXCR and keeps one entry per CDR3 protein. The sample lists roughly 4,500 distinct CDR3 sequences, 63% occurring once.

The chain combines TRBV4-2 with TRBJ1-6; no firm D call. This sequence was found in a human donor in good health. Sequencing input: CD4+ T cells from blood, cultured in vitro. The CDR3 spells CASSQETSGRIYNSPLHF. CDR3 coding DNA: TGTGCCAGCAGCCAAGAGACTTCCGGCAGGATCTATAATTCACCCCTCCACTTT.